These 2 T cell receptor beta chains were sequenced from one sample in a study of a mutant IDH1 vaccine in newly diagnosed glioma. Time point described: baseline, week 1 (first vaccination visit). The treatment denotes: pre-vaccination baseline after standard-of-care therapy. The data were produced by immunoSEQ multiplex PCR, yet TCRdb's version contains in-frame clones alone and is incomplete. The data show about 54,000 clones, more than 80% seen once. This specimen consisted of PBMCs, obtained from a glioma patient treated with radiotherapy, temozolomide or both. The receptors come from a young man with glioma.

Here the CDR3 reads CASSLAGQQETQYF. The CDR3 DNA reads TGCGCCAGCAGCTTGGCGGGGCAACAAGAGACCCAGTACTTC. V gene TRBV5-1 combines with J gene TRBJ2-5; D may be TRBD1 or TRBD2 (5 bases each). Trimming took off 0 bases at V and 2 bases at J, with 8 bases between the two ends. Germline CDR1 and CDR2: SGHRS and YFSETQ. The CDR3 has 14 residues.

The chain couples TRBV27 to TRBJ2-7; tentative D call: TRBD1 (6 bases). This CDR3 has 15 amino acids. Germline lookup yields CDR1 MNHEY and CDR2 SMNVEV (reference sequence). V lost 0 bases and J lost 4, with 13 bases in between. The CDR3 nucleotides are TGTGCCAGCAGTTTATCGAGACAGGTTATGTACGAGCAGTACTTC. Translating gives CASSLSRQVMYEQYF.